Below are 23 T cell receptor beta chains sequenced from a single sample in a study of CD8 T cells in Susac syndrome. Reverse transcription of about 0.45 to 1 ug RNA was carried out with random hexamers. TCRdb re-derived calls from the immunoSEQ multiplex PCR reads in MiXCR, one entry per CDR3 protein. The sample contains hundreds of thousands of distinct CDR3 sequences, around 93% of which appear only once. Sequencing was performed on CD4+ T cells from PBMCs. The source is a human donor with multiple sclerosis.

This clonotype came up once. The chain combines TRBV19 with TRBJ1-5; perhaps TRBD1 as D (5 bases). Germline-derived CDR1 and CDR2 are LNHDA and SQIVND (reference sequence). The CDR3 totals 15 residues. V shed 2 bases and J shed 4 bases, with 12 bases lying between them. CDR3 sequence reads: CASSIIEGRNQPQHF. CDR3 DNA: TGTGCCAGTAGTATAATTGAGGGGCGGAATCAGCCCCAGCATTTT.

The chain combines TRBV20-1 with TRBJ2-1; 13 bases align to TRBD2. V lost 3 bases to trimming and J lost 5 bases; unmatched junction nucleotides: 4. This CDR3 comprises 15 residues. Germline loops: CDR1 DFQATT, CDR2 SNEGSKA (reference sequence). The CDR3 region is CSASPGTSGNNEQFF. The CDR3, as DNA: TGCAGTGCTAGTCCCGGGACTAGCGGGAACAATGAGCAGTTCTTC.

The CDR3 loop is CASRPWDRATEAFF. The CDR3 DNA reads TGTGCCAGCAGGCCCTGGGACAGAGCCACTGAAGCTTTCTTT. The chain carries TRBV7-8 and TRBJ1-1, with 7 bases matching TRBD1. With 6 bases clipped from V and 4 bases from J, the junction kept 8 bases outside the gene matches. CDR1 is SGHVS, CDR2 FQNEAQ, per germline. The CDR3 has 14 amino acids.

The gene calls are TRBV19 and TRBJ1-3; D unclear. The CDR3 has 12 residues. V was pared by 7 bases and J by 4 bases, with 8 bases between. In germline, CDR1 is LNHDA, CDR2 SQIVND (reference sequence). The CDR3 DNA sequence: TGTGCCAGTACCCTGGCAGGAAACACCATATATTTT. Translated, it gives CASTLAGNTIYF.

The chain carries TRBV20-1 and TRBJ1-6; D is ambiguous. The CDR3 runs 13 residues. V shed 3 bases and J shed 8 bases, with 11 bases lying between them. Germline V gene sequence: CDR1 DFQATT, CDR2 SNEGSKA (reference sequence). The CDR3, as DNA: TGCAGTGCTAGCCTTGGGAGGGATTCACCCCTCCACTTT. It yields the protein CSASLGRDSPLHF.

This sequence joins TRBV5-4 and TRBJ2-1; D not resolved. Germline CDR1 is SGHNT and CDR2 is YYREEE (reference sequence). This CDR3 region has 15 residues. V was shortened by 4 bases and J by 4 bases, with 15 bases between the two germline ends. This CDR3 reads CASSRSARGYNEQFF. In DNA, the CDR3 is TGTGCCAGCAGCCGCTCGGCCAGAGGATACAATGAGCAGTTCTTC.

CDR3 protein: CASSPLTAGLINQPQHF. The DNA of the CDR3 is TGTGCCAGCAGTCCTTTGACGGCAGGTCTGATAAATCAGCCCCAGCATTTT. The chain joins TRBV27 to TRBJ1-5; no firm D call. CDR3 size: 17 residues. V shed 5 bases and J shed 4 bases, with 21 bases lying between them. The germline V gene has CDR1 MNHEY and CDR2 SMNVEV (reference sequence).

The chain has TRBV4-1 and TRBJ2-7; tentative D call: TRBD2 (6 bases). The CDR3 is 16 amino acids. The germline gives CDR1 MGHRA, CDR2 YSYEKL. Trimming cost V 2 bases and J 5 bases, with 19 bases left between them. CDR3: CASSQIRSRGAHEQYF. DNA for the CDR3: TGCGCCAGCAGCCAAATTCGGTCGCGGGGTGCCCACGAGCAGTACTTC.

CDR3: CASGPRGETQYF. In DNA, the CDR3 is TGTGCTAGTGGTCCGCGGGGGGAGACCCAGTACTTC. The chain combines TRBV12-5 with TRBJ2-5; TRBD2 matches at 7 bases. J lost 5 bases, V lost 5 bases, and 2 bases had no gene match. The CDR3 is 12 residues long. CDR1 and CDR2 from the germline V gene are LGHNT and FRNRAP.

The rearrangement uses TRBV7-6 and TRBJ1-6, with D perhaps TRBD1 (5 bases). Germline CDR1 and CDR2: SGHVS and FNYEAQ. The V end was cut by 9 bases, the J end by 5 bases, with 8 bases between. This CDR3 is built from 12 residues. The CDR3 reads CASAGNNSPLHF. The CDR3 region has the DNA TGTGCCAGTGCAGGGAATAATTCACCCCTCCACTTT.

V gene TRBV29-1 combines with J gene TRBJ1-1, with a possible D match to TRBD1 (6 bases). Trimming removed 6 bases at V and 5 bases at J, with 16 bases between. Germline CDR1 SQVTM, CDR2 ANQGSEA. The CDR3 extends over 13 amino acids. The CDR3 DNA sequence: TGCAGCGTGAGAACGACAGGAGTGACTGAAGCTTTCTTT. Translating it yields CSVRTTGVTEAFF.

This clonotype was counted a single time. The chain uses TRBV3-1 and TRBJ1-2, with TRBD1 identical over 8 bases. Germline CDR1 reads LGHDT; CDR2 reads YNNKEL (reference sequence). J was trimmed by 1 base and V by 4 bases; bases with no gene match: 5. The CDR3 loop spans 15 amino acids. CDR3 in DNA: TGTGCCAGCAGCCCCCTCGACAGGGGTAACTATGGCTACACCTTC. Protein sequence: CASSPLDRGNYGYTF.

This clonotype has a single count. The V and J genes are TRBV25-1 and TRBJ1-1; TRBD1 agrees at 7 bases. This CDR3 has 16 residues. J was trimmed by 1 base and V by 2 bases; bases with no gene match: 7. Germline V CDR1 and CDR2: MGHDK, SYGVNS. CDR3 bases: TGTGCCAGCAGTGAAGAGGCAGGGGGAAGGAACACTGAAGCTTTCTTT. This gives the protein CASSEEAGGRNTEAFF.

The chain uses TRBV6-1 and TRBJ1-2; D gene ambiguous. V lost 4 bases to trimming and J lost 4 bases, with 10 bases between them. Germline assignment: CDR1 MNHNS and CDR2 SASEGT. This CDR3 region has 13 residues. CDR3 region: CASSVVSLYGYTF. CDR3 nucleotides: TGTGCCAGCAGTGTTGTTTCGCTCTATGGCTACACCTTC.

The J gene is TRBJ2-5, the V gene TRBV14, with D possibly being TRBD2 (5 bases). The CDR3 is 14 residues long. V shed 2 bases and J shed 6 bases, with 13 bases lying between them. Per the germline V gene, CDR1 is SGHDN and CDR2 is FVKESK. In DNA, the CDR3 is TGTGCCAGCAGCCAATACCTAGCCTGGCAGACCCAGTACTTC. It encodes CASSQYLAWQTQYF.

The chain couples TRBV29-1 to TRBJ2-1; tentative D call: TRBD2 (5 bases). V gave up 7 bases and J gave up 6 bases, with 13 bases separating them. Germline loops: CDR1 SQVTM, CDR2 ANQGSEA. This CDR3 spans 12 amino acids. CDR3 nucleotide sequence: TGCAGCGGTGGGAGCTTCTCCAATGAGCAGTTCTTC. It is translated as CSGGSFSNEQFF.

This rearrangement joins TRBV25-1 to TRBJ1-1, with D unresolved. Trimming left V 4 bases short and J 1 base short, with 10 bases between. Looked up from germline, CDR1 is MGHDK and CDR2 is SYGVNS. The CDR3 has 14 residues. Here the CDR3 reads CASSGLGSNTEAFF. The CDR3 bases are TGTGCCAGCAGTGGTCTAGGGTCGAACACTGAAGCTTTCTTT.

This clonotype is a singleton in its sample. J is TRBJ2-5 and V is TRBV12-3 or TRBV12-4; the match to TRBD2 covers 10 bases. The CDR3 extends over 16 amino acids. V lost 3 bases and J lost 3; bases outside the gene matches: 7. The CDR3 bases are TGTGCCAGCAGTTTGCGGCTAGCGGGGGACGAAGAGACCCAGTACTTC. Protein product: CASSLRLAGDEETQYF.

This chain joins TRBV21-1 and TRBJ2-5; the D call TRBD1 from the table was never checked on the DNA. TRBV21-1 is termed a pseudogene. The CDR3 is made up of 16 amino acids. CDR3 region: CASSPGQGCRLETQYF. CDR3 sequence (DNA): TGTGCCAGCAGCCCAGGACAGGGCTGCAGACTGGAGACCCAGTACTTC.

The chain uses TRBV24-1 and TRBJ1-2; perhaps TRBD1 as D (5 bases). The CDR3 length is 14 residues. The V gene's germline CDR1 is KGHDR and CDR2 SFDVKD. Trimming took off 4 bases at V and 3 bases at J, with 11 bases between the two ends. The CDR3 spells CATSERGADYGYTF. The CDR3 DNA is TGTGCCACCAGTGAAAGGGGTGCGGACTATGGCTACACCTTC.

This chain uses TRBV14 with TRBJ1-2; TRBD1 matches 8 bases. The J segment lost 6 bases and the V segment lost 1 base, leaving 10 bases of the junction unmatched. The CDR3 sequence is 16 residues long. CDR1 is SGHDN, CDR2 FVKESK, per germline. CDR3 loop: CASSQGLRTGNNGYTF. Here the CDR3 DNA reads TGTGCCAGCAGCCAAGGACTCCGGACAGGGAATAATGGCTACACCTTC.

The V gene is TRBV21-1, the J gene TRBJ2-7. TRBV21-1 is given as a pseudogene. The CDR3 consists of 12 residues. The CDR3 loop reads CASIRLLYEQYF. The CDR3, as DNA: TGTGCCAGCATTAGGCTTTTATACGAGCAGTACTTC.

V usage is TRBV12-3 or TRBV12-4 and J usage is TRBJ2-3, with D possibly being TRBD2 (6 bases). This CDR3 contains 15 residues. V was cut by 3 bases and J by 0 bases, with 10 bases left in between. The CDR3 region is CASSFGRGSTDTQYF. For the CDR3, the DNA is TGTGCCAGCAGTTTTGGGCGGGGAAGCACAGATACGCAGTATTTT.